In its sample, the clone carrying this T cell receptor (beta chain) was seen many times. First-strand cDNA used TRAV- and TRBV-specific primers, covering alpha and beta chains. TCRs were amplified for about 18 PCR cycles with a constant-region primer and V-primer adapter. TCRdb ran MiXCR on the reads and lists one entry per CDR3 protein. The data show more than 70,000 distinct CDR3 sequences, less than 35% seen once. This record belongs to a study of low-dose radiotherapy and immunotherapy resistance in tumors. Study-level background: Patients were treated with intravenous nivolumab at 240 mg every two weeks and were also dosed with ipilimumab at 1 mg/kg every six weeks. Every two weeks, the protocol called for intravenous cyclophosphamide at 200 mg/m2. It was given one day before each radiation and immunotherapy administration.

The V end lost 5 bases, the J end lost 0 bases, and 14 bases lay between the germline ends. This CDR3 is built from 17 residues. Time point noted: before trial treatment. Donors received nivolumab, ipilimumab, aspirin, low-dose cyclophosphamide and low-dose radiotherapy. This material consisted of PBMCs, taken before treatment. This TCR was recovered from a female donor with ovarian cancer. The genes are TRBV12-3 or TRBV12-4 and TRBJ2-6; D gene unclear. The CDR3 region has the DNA TGTGCCAGCAGTCCCGTTAGCTGGTCCTCTGGGGCCAACGTCCTGACTTTC. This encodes CASSPVSWSSGANVLTF.